The clone carrying this T cell receptor (beta chain) was counted at least ten times. What it binds is not known. This specimen belongs to a study of T cell repertoires in cytomegalovirus infection. Study overall: TCR beta signatures that were public indicated CMV infection and matching HLA type.

Each CDR3 protein gets one entry after TCRdb re-called the reads with MiXCR. Among around 280,000 distinct CDR3 sequences listed, approximately 8.9% were seen once. CDR1 is SGDLS and CDR2 is YYNGEE in the germline V gene. Trimming took 0 bases from V and 2 from J, leaving 9 bases between them. CDR3 length: 14 amino acids. Findings and caveats of the study: HLA-C-restricted CMV clonotypes gave the most frequent clonotype in two of eight donors. Of the TCR beta families, the public ones yielded a cumulative frequency that identified carriers of CMV plus the relevant HLA.

Sequencing was done on a sample of PBMCs. The chain joins TRBV9 to TRBJ2-7, with a tentative D call TRBD1 (5 bases). The source of this sequence is a human donor in good health (CMV status not recorded). Some clones in this sample may be carry-over from other donors' samples. CDR3 residues: CASSVEGNPYEQYF. CDR3 in DNA: TGTGCCAGCAGCGTAGAGGGGAACCCCTACGAGCAGTACTTC.